The 21 T cell receptor beta chains presented below share a single source sample, sequenced in a study of long-term antiretroviral therapy in people with HIV. At survey level, the immunoSEQ assay was run in its v3.0 version. Sequenced by immunoSEQ multiplex PCR; TCRdb stores in-frame clones only, minus some. The sample shows 42,000 or so clones, 70% to 90% of them seen only once. The sample here was unsorted PBMCs, taken 1.2 years after starting antiretroviral therapy. The receptors come from a woman between 50 and 59 years old with HIV.

This chain connects TRBV11-3 to TRBJ2-2; D not resolved. Trimming pared 5 bases from V and 7 bases from J, leaving 8 bases between. The V gene's germline CDR1 is SGHNT and CDR2 YENEEA. This CDR3 region has 12 residues. The CDR3 sequence is CASSPDGGELFF. The CDR3 coding sequence is TGTGCCAGCAGCCCCGACGGCGGGGAGCTGTTTTTT.

The CDR3 nucleotides read TGTGCCAGCAATACCGGGACAGGGGGTCAGGGTACGCAGTATTTT. Translating it yields CASNTGTGGQGTQYF. The rearrangement uses TRBV7-2 and TRBJ2-3, with 11 bases identical to TRBD1. The CDR3 totals 15 residues. Looked up from germline, CDR1 is SGHTA and CDR2 is FQGNSA. V lost 7 bases to trimming and J lost 8 bases; unmatched junction nucleotides: 11. The full variable domain, completed using reference TRBV7-2 and TRBJ2-3, is GAGVSQSPSNKVTEKGKDVELRCDPISGHTALYWYRQSLGQGLEFLIYFQGNSAPDKSGLPSDRFSAERTGGSVSTLTIQRTQQEDSAVYLCASNTGTGGQGTQYFGPGTRLTVL.

The V call is TRBV5-4, the J call TRBJ2-5; 10 positions agree with TRBD1. The length of the CDR3 is 14 residues. Per germline, CDR1 SGHNT and CDR2 YYREEE (reference sequence). V lost 0 bases and J lost 5; bases outside the gene matches: 1. CDR3 in DNA: TGTGCCAGCAGCTTGGGGGACAGGGGTGAGACCCAGTACTTC. It is translated as CASSLGDRGETQYF. Looking up the rest from reference TRBV5-4 and TRBJ2-5 gives the full variable domain: ETGVTQSPTHLIKTRGQQVTLRCSSQSGHNTVSWYQQALGQGPQFIFQYYREEENGRGNFPPRFSGLQFPNYSSELNVNALELDDSALYLCASSLGDRGETQYFGPGTRLLVL.

This clone occurred a few times. The sample holds other DNA sequences that translate to the same CDR3. The CDR3 loop is CASSQDVGAYGYTF. The CDR3, as DNA: TGCGCCAGCAGCCAAGATGTTGGGGCCTATGGCTACACCTTC. The V call is TRBV4-1, the J call TRBJ1-2, with D tentatively TRBD1 (5 bases). The CDR3 loop spans 14 amino acids. Per the germline V gene, CDR1 is MGHRA and CDR2 is YSYEKL. V was trimmed by 0 bases and J by 4 bases, leaving 9 bases between them.

This clone was observed a single time. The chain joins TRBV10-3 to TRBJ2-6, with D perhaps TRBD1 (5 bases). V shed 3 bases and J shed 2 bases, with 8 bases lying between them. CDR1 is ENHRY, CDR2 SYGVKD, per germline. The CDR3 is 15 amino acids. The CDR3 nucleotides are TGTGCCATCAGTGAAGGGGCAGCTGGGGCCAACGTCCTGACTTTC. Amino acid sequence: CAISEGAAGANVLTF.

The chain uses TRBV9 and TRBJ2-5, with D perhaps TRBD2 (5 bases). The V gene's germline CDR1 is SGDLS and CDR2 YYNGEE. V lost 0 bases to trimming and J lost 2 bases, with 14 bases between them. The CDR3 runs to 16 residues. The CDR3 is CASSVGTGYLQETQYF. CDR3 DNA sequence: TGTGCCAGCAGCGTAGGGACTGGGTACTTGCAAGAGACCCAGTACTTC.

The genes are TRBV4-3 and TRBJ1-5; 9 bases agree with TRBD1. Germline V gene sequence: CDR1 LGHNA, CDR2 YSLEER. V was pared by 1 base and J by 1 base, with 5 bases of the junction left unmatched. The CDR3 covers 17 residues. The CDR3 DNA follows: TGCGCCAGCAGCCAAGGGACAGGGGTTGGGAGCAATCAGCCCCAGCATTTT. This encodes CASSQGTGVGSNQPQHF.

The chain employs TRBV2 and TRBJ1-1; no firm D call. Trimming took off 7 bases at V and 1 base at J, with 16 bases between the two ends. The CDR3 consists of 15 residues. Germline CDR1 is SNHLY and CDR2 is FYNNEI. CDR3: CASKKGPQPNTEAFF. CDR3 coding DNA: TGTGCCAGCAAAAAAGGACCGCAACCGAACACTGAAGCTTTCTTT.

V and J are TRBV29-1 and TRBJ1-1; TRBD1 matches at 12 bases. In germline, CDR1 is SQVTM, CDR2 ANQGSEA. V was pared by 8 bases and J by 2 bases, with 9 bases of the junction left unmatched. This CDR3 has 15 amino acids. The CDR3 DNA sequence: TGCAGCTCCCTAGGGACAGGGGGCGGAAACACTGAAGCTTTCTTT. Its protein product is CSSLGTGGGNTEAFF.

The rearrangement joins TRBV7-2 to TRBJ1-1; TRBD1 is a possible D gene (5 bases). This CDR3 spans 12 amino acids. Per germline, CDR1 SGHTA and CDR2 FQGNSA. The V and J ends lost 5 bases and 10 bases respectively, with 14 bases between them. The CDR3 loop reads CASSHRRERAFF. In nucleotides, the CDR3 is TGTGCCAGCAGCCACAGGAGGGAGCGAGCTTTCTTT.

The genes are TRBV7-8 and TRBJ1-2; perhaps TRBD1 as D (5 bases). Germline CDR1 SGHVS, CDR2 FQNEAQ. Trimming took 0 bases from V and 2 from J, leaving 7 bases between them. The CDR3 has 14 residues. As DNA, the CDR3 is TGTGCCAGCAGCTTAGCGGGACGGAACTATGGCTACACCTTC. Translation: CASSLAGRNYGYTF. The variable domain in full, with the rest retrieved from reference TRBV7-8 and TRBJ1-2, is GAGVSQSPRYKVAKRGQDVALRCDPISGHVSLFWYQQALGQGPEFLTYFQNEAQLDKSGLPSDRFFAERPEGSVSTLKIQRTQQEDSAVYLCASSLAGRNYGYTFGSGTRLTVV.

The genes are TRBV9 and TRBJ2-7; no reliable D call. This CDR3 spans 15 amino acids. Germline CDR1 is SGDLS and CDR2 is YYNGEE. The germline V and J ends were trimmed by 0 bases and 5 bases, with 15 bases remaining between them. CDR3 nucleotide sequence: TGTGCCAGCAGCGTAGGCTTCGAGGTTTGGAACGAGCAGTACTTC. This translates into CASSVGFEVWNEQYF.

The rearrangement joins TRBV6-1 to TRBJ1-1; D might be TRBD1 (6 bases). CDR3 size: 12 residues. The V gene lost 7 bases and the J gene lost 4 bases, with 10 bases spanning the gap. CDR1 and CDR2 from the germline V gene are MNHNS and SASEGT. DNA of the CDR3: TGTGCCAGCACGGGGGGCCCCACTGAAGCTTTCTTT. Translated, it gives CASTGGPTEAFF.

The chain employs TRBV7-6 and TRBJ1-1; possibly TRBD1 for D (5 bases). CDR1 is SGHVS and CDR2 is FNYEAQ in the germline V gene. This CDR3 is 15 amino acids long. V was clipped by 4 bases and J by 5 bases, with 17 bases between them. The CDR3 spells CASSSNNAGGTEAFF. The DNA of the CDR3 is TGTGCCAGCAGCTCCAATAATGCGGGGGGGACTGAAGCTTTCTTT.

This sequence joins TRBV2 and TRBJ2-5; D is possibly TRBD2 (6 bases). CDR3 length equals 15 residues. Germline assignment: CDR1 SNHLY and CDR2 FYNNEI. The V and J ends lost 3 bases and 2 bases respectively, with 13 bases between them. The CDR3 nucleotides are TGTGCCAGCAGTGATCGGGGGACGCTTCAAGAGACCCAGTACTTC. Residues: CASSDRGTLQETQYF.

V and J are TRBV19 and TRBJ1-2; TRBD1 aligns across 9 bases. The CDR3 runs 14 residues. Germline V CDR1 and CDR2: LNHDA, SQIVND (reference sequence). The V gene end was trimmed by 8 bases and the J gene end by 8 bases; junction bases not matched to a gene: 12. Written as DNA, the CDR3 is TGTGCCAGTTGCTGGACAGGGGTCTTCCTCGGCTACACCTTC. Protein sequence: CASCWTGVFLGYTF.

V gene TRBV4-1 combines with J gene TRBJ2-4; no firm D call. This CDR3 comprises 14 residues. V lost 3 bases, J lost 0 bases, and 6 bases lay in between. CDR1 MGHRA and CDR2 YSYEKL come from the germline V gene. This chain's CDR3 is CASSQGLAKNIQYF. The CDR3 DNA follows: TGCGCCAGCAGCCAGGGGTTAGCCAAAAACATTCAGTACTTC.

V is TRBV2 and J is TRBJ2-5, with 7 bases fitting TRBD1. Trimming took 2 bases from V and 1 from J; bases not matched to a gene: 4. Germline CDR1 and CDR2: SNHLY and FYNNEI. This CDR3 region has 15 residues. The CDR3 nucleotides read TGTGCCAGCAGTGAAAGTACAGGGGCCCAAGAGACCCAGTACTTC. Its translation: CASSESTGAQETQYF.

The V call is TRBV6-1, the J call TRBJ2-5; the D gene is possibly TRBD2 (6 bases). V was clipped by 4 bases and J by 1 base, with 10 bases between them. This CDR3 is built from 14 residues. The germline CDR1 and CDR2 sequences are MNHNS and SASEGT. This CDR3 is CASSGGGFQETQYF. For the CDR3, the DNA is TGTGCCAGCAGTGGAGGAGGGTTCCAAGAGACCCAGTACTTC.

V is TRBV10-3 and J is TRBJ2-5, with 10 bases identical to TRBD2. From germline, CDR1 is ENHRY and CDR2 SYGVKD. Losses at the gene ends were 4 bases for V and 5 bases for J; bases not matched to a gene: 10. This CDR3 is 16 amino acids long. As DNA, the CDR3 is TGTGCCATCAGTGCACCTGGGGGGACTAGCGACGAGACCCAGTACTTC. This sequence encodes CAISAPGGTSDETQYF.

V gene TRBV18 combines with J gene TRBJ1-2; D is unclear. Trimming stripped 3 bases from V and 0 bases from J, with 5 bases between. This CDR3 is 13 amino acids long. Germline V gene sequence: CDR1 KGHSH, CDR2 LQKENI. CDR3 nucleotide sequence: TGTGCCAGCTCACCTGAGGCTAACTATGGCTACACCTTC. Its translation: CASSPEANYGYTF.